Described below is a single TCR beta chain sequence and its context. Its target is not known. This specimen comes from a study of cytomegalovirus exposure and HLA in healthy donors. Study findings and constraints: The study listed roughly 160 cytomegalovirus-associated TCR beta chains.

Deletions cut 4 bases from V and 7 bases from J, with 11 bases between. CDR3 length: 14 amino acids. Germline values: CDR1 KGHSH, CDR2 LQKENI. Profiling relied on immunoSEQ multiplex PCR, and the TCRdb table lists in-frame clones only, not all of them. The table shows some 140,000 clones, with roughly 81% occurring only once. Input material: PBMCs. The rearrangement links TRBV18 to TRBJ1-6, with no clear D. This TCR was sampled from a woman in her twenties or thirties in good health and CMV-seronegative. The CDR3 coding sequence is TGTGCCAGCTCACTCGGGTGGCCAAATTCACCCCTCCACTTT. This gives the protein CASSLGWPNSPLHF.